A selection of T cell receptor beta chains follows, all from one sample in a study of CD8 T cells in ankylosing spondylitis. MiXCR was run by TCRdb on the 5' RACE reads, yielding one entry per CDR3 protein. Among about 130,000 distinct CDR3 sequences listed, about 13% were seen once. Sequencing was performed on blood, either unsorted or a sorted T cell fraction (not recorded which). The source is a female donor with ankylosing spondylitis or in good health (not recorded which). The CDR3 runs from the conserved cysteine through the conserved F or W. Fields, in order: V gene, J gene, clone size, D gene, CDR3 protein, CDR3 DNA. A D gene is named only where the DNA matches it firmly. Clone size appears in some rows only: once, few, many, or a class for an expanded clone.

V: TRBV7-2
J: TRBJ2-7
size: .
D: .
CDR3: CASSLIRNEQYF
DNA: TGTGCCAGCAGCTTAATCCGAAACGAGCAGTACTTC

V: TRBV12-3/TRBV12-4
J: TRBJ2-4
size: few
D: TRBD1
CDR3: CASRTGGTKNIQYF
DNA: TGTGCCAGCAGGACAGGGGGCACCAAAAACATTCAGTACTTC

V: TRBV5-1
J: TRBJ2-1
size: .
D: TRBD1
CDR3: CASSASTGTGGVYNEQFF
DNA: TGCGCCAGCAGCGCCTCCACCGGGACAGGGGGAGTCTACAATGAGCAGTTCTTC

V: TRBV28
J: TRBJ2-7
size: few
D: TRBD1
CDR3: CASRFRDSSYEQYF
DNA: TGTGCCAGCAGGTTCCGGGACAGCTCCTACGAGCAGTACTTC

V: TRBV10-3
J: TRBJ2-3
size: many
D: .
CDR3: CAISESTADTQYF
DNA: TGTGCCATCAGTGAGTCGACTGCAGATACGCAGTATTTT

V: TRBV4-1
J: TRBJ2-1
size: .
D: .
CDR3: CASSQLTQGPKQFF
DNA: TGCGCCAGCAGCCAGCTTACCCAGGGACCTAAGCAGTTCTTC

V: TRBV5-1
J: TRBJ1-4
size: few
D: TRBD1
CDR3: CASSAQTGNEKLFF
DNA: TGCGCCAGCAGCGCACAGACAGGGAATGAAAAACTGTTTTTT

V: TRBV27
J: TRBJ2-2
size: .
D: .
CDR3: CVSSLGRNRELFF
DNA: TGTGTCAGCAGCTTAGGACGGAACCGGGAGCTGTTTTTT

V: TRBV2
J: TRBJ1-5
size: few
D: .
CDR3: CASRHDRDQPQHF
DNA: TGTGCCAGCAGGCACGATAGGGATCAGCCCCAGCATTTT

V: TRBV28
J: TRBJ2-1
size: few
D: TRBD2
CDR3: CASNLAGGYNEQFF
DNA: TGTGCCAGCAATTTAGCGGGGGGTTACAATGAGCAGTTCTTC

V: TRBV30
J: TRBJ2-1
size: .
D: .
CDR3: CAWSGVGTVNNEQFF
DNA: TGTGCCTGGAGCGGGGTTGGGACGGTTAACAATGAGCAGTTCTTC

V: TRBV3-1
J: TRBJ1-1
size: .
D: TRBD1
CDR3: CASSARDRNTEAFF
DNA: TGTGCCAGCAGCGCACGGGACAGGAACACTGAAGCTTTCTTT

V: TRBV20-1
J: TRBJ2-7
size: few
D: TRBD2
CDR3: CSASLAGGDPYEQYF
DNA: TGCAGTGCCTCACTAGCGGGGGGCGATCCCTACGAGCAGTACTTC

V: TRBV7-3
J: TRBJ1-2
size: many
D: .
CDR3: CASSLGPEFSGYTF
DNA: TGTGCCAGCAGCTTGGGGCCGGAATTCTCTGGCTACACCTTC

V: TRBV14
J: TRBJ2-7
size: few
D: .
CDR3: CASSQMEGASEQYF
DNA: TGTGCCAGCAGCCAAATGGAGGGGGCCTCCGAGCAGTACTTC

V: TRBV5-1
J: TRBJ2-7
size: .
D: TRBD1
CDR3: CASSWGTESYEQYF
DNA: TGCGCCAGCAGCTGGGGGACAGAATCCTACGAGCAGTACTTC

V: TRBV29-1
J: TRBJ2-7
size: many
D: TRBD1
CDR3: CSVRDRGNTYEQYF
DNA: TGCAGCGTTCGGGACAGGGGGAATACCTACGAGCAGTACTTC

V: TRBV12-3/TRBV12-4
J: TRBJ2-3
size: many
D: .
CDR3: CASSLTSGTDTQYF
DNA: TGTGCCAGCAGTTTGACTTCTGGCACAGATACGCAGTATTTT

V: TRBV5-4
J: TRBJ2-2
size: .
D: TRBD2
CDR3: CASSSGLAATNTGELFF
DNA: TGTGCCAGCAGCTCGGGACTAGCGGCTACGAACACCGGGGAGCTGTTTTTT

V: TRBV5-8
J: TRBJ1-5
size: .
D: TRBD1
CDR3: CASSLNDGQGNVQPQHF
DNA: TGTGCCAGCAGCTTGAACGACGGACAGGGGAACGTCCAGCCCCAGCATTTT

V: TRBV14
J: TRBJ1-4
size: few
D: .
CDR3: CASSQEGDSEKLFF
DNA: TGTGCCAGCAGCCAAGAGGGAGACAGCGAAAAACTGTTTTTT

V: TRBV20-1
J: TRBJ2-1
size: few
D: TRBD2
CDR3: CSARDLASGSLYNEQFF
DNA: TGCAGTGCTAGAGATCTGGCTAGCGGGAGCCTATACAATGAGCAGTTCTTC

V: TRBV5-6
J: TRBJ2-7
size: .
D: TRBD2
CDR3: CASSREVISEQYF
DNA: TGTGCCAGCAGTCGGGAGGTGATTAGCGAGCAGTACTTC

V: TRBV27
J: TRBJ2-3
size: few
D: TRBD2
CDR3: CASSFRGGLASSFTDTQYF
DNA: TGTGCCAGCAGTTTTCGTGGGGGACTAGCCTCCTCTTTCACAGATACGCAGTATTTT

V: TRBV7-8
J: TRBJ2-3
size: .
D: .
CDR3: CASSLRADGTDTQYF
DNA: TGTGCCAGCAGCCTCCGGGCTGACGGCACAGATACGCAGTATTTT

V: TRBV29-1
J: TRBJ2-1
size: many
D: TRBD1
CDR3: CSVDPGQSSYNEQFF
DNA: TGCAGCGTAGACCCGGGACAGAGCTCCTACAATGAGCAGTTCTTC

V: TRBV20-1
J: TRBJ2-3
size: once
D: .
CDR3: CSAYPGGIEYTQYF
DNA: TGCAGTGCTTACCCCGGTGGGATCGAATATACGCAGTATTTT

V: TRBV5-1
J: TRBJ2-3
size: many
D: .
CDR3: CANTYPPRTDTQYF
DNA: TGCGCCAACACCTATCCCCCCAGGACAGATACGCAGTATTTT

V: TRBV6-1
J: TRBJ1-2
size: once
D: .
CDR3: CASSQTGDLYGYTF
DNA: TGTGCCAGCAGTCAAACGGGGGATCTCTATGGCTACACCTTC

V: TRBV19
J: TRBJ2-1
size: .
D: TRBD2
CDR3: CASRFTSGRFNEQFF
DNA: TGTGCCAGTAGATTCACTAGCGGGAGGTTCAATGAGCAGTTCTTC

V: TRBV11-3
J: TRBJ2-2
size: .
D: .
CDR3: CASSRLVSGELFF
DNA: TGTGCCAGCAGCCGACTCGTATCCGGGGAGCTGTTTTTT

V: TRBV24-1
J: TRBJ2-5
size: few
D: .
CDR3: CATTSQETQYF
DNA: TGTGCCACCACCTCTCAAGAGACCCAGTACTTC

V: TRBV6-1
J: TRBJ1-3
size: .
D: TRBD1
CDR3: CASSEGSGGSGNTIYF
DNA: TGTGCCAGCAGTGAGGGGTCAGGGGGCTCTGGAAACACCATATATTTT

V: TRBV5-4
J: TRBJ1-1
size: .
D: .
CDR3: CASSSALDGHTEAFF
DNA: TGTGCCAGCAGCTCCGCACTGGACGGACACACTGAAGCTTTCTTT

V: TRBV11-2
J: TRBJ2-5
size: many
D: .
CDR3: CASSEWGEWEAHQETQYF
DNA: TGTGCCAGCAGCGAGTGGGGAGAGTGGGAGGCCCACCAAGAGACCCAGTACTTC

V: TRBV20-1
J: TRBJ2-7
size: .
D: .
CDR3: CSARADGRYEQYF
DNA: TGCAGTGCTAGAGCTGATGGCCGGTACGAGCAGTACTTC

V: TRBV28
J: TRBJ1-2
size: few
D: .
CDR3: CASSPPRGALTF
DNA: TGTGCCAGCAGTCCACCGAGGGGGGCGTTAACCTTC

V: TRBV7-2
J: TRBJ2-1
size: many
D: TRBD2
CDR3: CASSPGLGEPFF
DNA: TGTGCCAGCAGCCCGGGACTAGGGGAACCGTTCTTC

V: TRBV15
J: TRBJ2-1
size: few
D: .
CDR3: CATYSGAANNNEQFF
DNA: TGTGCCACCTACAGCGGAGCAGCAAACAACAATGAGCAGTTCTTC

V: TRBV15
J: TRBJ2-5
size: few
D: .
CDR3: CATSRDRGGLETQYF
DNA: TGTGCCACCAGCAGAGACAGGGGAGGGTTAGAGACCCAGTACTTC

V: TRBV10-3
J: TRBJ2-2
size: .
D: TRBD2
CDR3: CAISESSGGAAGELFF
DNA: TGTGCCATCAGTGAGTCTTCCGGGGGGGCAGCCGGGGAGCTGTTTTTT

V: TRBV6-5
J: TRBJ1-2
size: .
D: .
CDR3: CASRRTGSGYTF
DNA: TGTGCCAGCAGGCGAACAGGGTCTGGCTACACCTTC

V: TRBV20-1
J: TRBJ2-3
size: few
D: TRBD2
CDR3: CSAPPASGGTDTQYF
DNA: TGCAGTGCACCGCCGGCTAGCGGGGGAACAGATACGCAGTATTTT

V: TRBV6-9
J: TRBJ1-5
size: few
D: .
CDR3: CASTSGVGRDNQPQHF
DNA: TGTGCCAGCACCTCCGGGGTAGGGCGGGACAATCAGCCCCAGCATTTT

V: TRBV10-3
J: TRBJ2-3
size: many
D: TRBD1
CDR3: CAISEPGQLSTDTQYF
DNA: TGTGCCATCAGTGAGCCGGGACAGCTAAGCACAGATACGCAGTATTTT

V: TRBV20-1
J: TRBJ2-3
size: many
D: .
CDR3: CSARDTVTDTQYF
DNA: TGCAGTGCTAGAGATACAGTAACAGATACGCAGTATTTT

V: TRBV28
J: TRBJ2-7
size: many
D: .
CDR3: CASSYQGGSSYEQYF
DNA: TGTGCCAGCAGCTACCAGGGGGGGAGCTCCTACGAGCAGTACTTC

V: TRBV20-1
J: TRBJ1-5
size: many
D: .
CDR3: CSATGATNQPQHF
DNA: TGCAGCGCCACTGGGGCCACCAATCAGCCCCAGCATTTT

V: TRBV3-1
J: TRBJ2-1
size: many
D: TRBD1
CDR3: CASSLGQGNYNEQFF
DNA: TGTGCCAGCAGCCTGGGACAGGGAAACTACAATGAGCAGTTCTTC

V: TRBV10-3
J: TRBJ2-2
size: few
D: .
CDR3: CAISREVGELFF
DNA: TGTGCCATCTCCAGGGAGGTCGGGGAGCTGTTTTTT

V: TRBV5-6
J: TRBJ2-6
size: .
D: TRBD2
CDR3: CASSPEGYRSGGANGLTF
DNA: TGTGCCAGCAGTCCAGAGGGCTACCGGTCGGGAGGGGCCAACGGCCTGACTTTC

V: TRBV10-3
J: TRBJ2-2
size: few
D: TRBD2
CDR3: CAISWTSGIGTGELFF
DNA: TGTGCCATCAGTTGGACTAGCGGGATAGGCACCGGGGAGCTGTTTTTT

V: TRBV2
J: TRBJ1-1
size: few
D: TRBD1
CDR3: CASRGTGTGNTEAFF
DNA: TGTGCCAGCAGGGGCACCGGGACAGGGAACACTGAAGCTTTCTTT

V: TRBV6-2/TRBV6-3
J: TRBJ1-5
size: few
D: .
CDR3: CASERGSNQPQHF
DNA: TGTGCCAGCGAGAGGGGAAGCAATCAGCCCCAGCATTTT

V: TRBV11-2
J: TRBJ2-7
size: .
D: .
CDR3: CASSLRGGRASYEQYF
DNA: TGTGCCAGCAGCCTCAGGGGGGGCCGGGCCTCCTACGAGCAGTACTTC

V: TRBV3-1
J: TRBJ2-1
size: few
D: TRBD2
CDR3: CASSFTSGGNEQFF
DNA: TGTGCCAGCAGCTTTACTAGCGGGGGGAATGAGCAGTTCTTC

V: TRBV5-1
J: TRBJ2-1
size: few
D: .
CDR3: CASSTADGASYNEQFF
DNA: TGCGCCAGCAGCACCGCGGATGGGGCTTCGTACAATGAGCAGTTCTTC

V: TRBV5-4
J: TRBJ2-2
size: .
D: .
CDR3: CASSLVVAINTGELFF
DNA: TGTGCCAGCAGCTTGGTTGTAGCGATAAACACCGGGGAGCTGTTTTTT

V: TRBV13
J: TRBJ2-1
size: .
D: .
CDR3: CASSKRDSHLYEQFF
DNA: TGTGCCAGCAGCAAGCGGGACAGCCATTTATATGAGCAGTTCTTC

V: TRBV20-1
J: TRBJ2-3
size: few
D: .
CDR3: CSAGASTDTQYF
DNA: TGCAGTGCGGGGGCTAGCACAGATACGCAGTATTTT